The 12 T cell receptor beta chains listed next were all sequenced from one sample in a study of shared clonotypes between healthy human individuals. The assay was immunoSEQ multiplex PCR, and TCRdb's table has in-frame clones only and misses some. Among about 600,000 clones listed, around 80% were seen once. Sequencing was carried out using PBMCs. These TCRs come from a woman in her 40s in good health. Some clones in this sample may be carry-over from other donors' samples.

J is TRBJ1-5 and V is TRBV29-1, with 8 bases identical to TRBD1. V shed 3 bases, J shed 4 bases, and the junction held 2 bases outside the gene matches. The CDR3 has 13 residues. Germline V gives CDR1 SQVTM, CDR2 ANQGSEA. The CDR3 bases are TGCAGCGTTGACCAGGGGGCGAATCAGCCCCAGCATTTT. Protein sequence: CSVDQGANQPQHF. Filled out from reference TRBV29-1 and TRBJ1-5, the complete variable domain reads SAVISQKPSRDICQRGTSLTIQCQVDSQVTMMFWYRQQPGQSLTLIATANQGSEATYESGFVIDKFPISRPNLTFSTLTVSNMSPEDSSIYLCSVDQGANQPQHFGDGTRLSIL.

In its sample, this clone was seen once. This chain joins TRBV5-4 and TRBJ2-2, with 8 bases identical to TRBD1. Germline CDR1 and CDR2: SGHNT and YYREEE (reference sequence). The CDR3 runs to 16 residues. V lost 0 bases, J lost 5 bases, and 6 bases stayed unmatched. Here the CDR3 reads CASSLGWGQETGELFF. The CDR3 DNA follows: TGTGCCAGCAGCTTGGGGTGGGGACAGGAGACCGGGGAGCTGTTTTTT. Complete variable domain (other parts from reference TRBV5-4 and TRBJ2-2): ETGVTQSPTHLIKTRGQQVTLRCSSQSGHNTVSWYQQALGQGPQFIFQYYREEENGRGNFPPRFSGLQFPNYSSELNVNALELDDSALYLCASSLGWGQETGELFFGEGSRLTVL.

The V and J genes are TRBV7-2 and TRBJ2-5; weak D call: TRBD2 (6 bases). Germline V gives CDR1 SGHTA, CDR2 FQGNSA. V was cut by 2 bases and J by 2 bases, with 15 bases left in between. CDR3 length equals 16 residues. CDR3 sequence reads: CASSLRLELVQETQYF. As DNA, the CDR3 is TGTGCCAGCAGCTTAAGACTAGAATTGGTTCAAGAGACCCAGTACTTC.

This clone has just a few counts. The chain recombines TRBV18 with TRBJ1-1; D not certain. This CDR3 contains 12 residues. Germline CDR1 KGHSH, CDR2 LQKENI. Trimming stripped 6 bases from V and 6 bases from J, with 11 bases between. This CDR3 is CASSVIGSEAFF. DNA of the CDR3: TGTGCCAGCTCCGTAATCGGGTCTGAAGCTTTCTTT.

This clone was detected ten times or more. V and J are TRBV6-4 and TRBJ2-3; 8 bases are shared with TRBD2. Germline lookup yields CDR1 MRHNA and CDR2 SNTAGT. The trim removed 6 bases at V and 5 bases at J, leaving 10 bases unmatched. The CDR3 is 15 amino acids. The CDR3 spells CASSPAGDGKDTQYF. In nucleotides, the CDR3 is TGTGCCAGCAGCCCAGCGGGAGATGGGAAAGATACGCAGTATTTT.

The chain joins TRBV6-1 to TRBJ2-7; TRBD2 matches 10 bases. Germline V gene lookup returns CDR1 MNHNS and CDR2 SASEGT. The CDR3 is made up of 16 amino acids. Losses at the gene ends were 0 bases for V and 4 bases for J; bases not matched to a gene: 6. In nucleotides, the CDR3 is TGTGCCAGCAGTGAAGCTAGCGGGAGGAGCGGGTACGAGCAGTACTTC. Translation gives CASSEASGRSGYEQYF.

This sequence joins TRBV6-1 and TRBJ1-1; D is perhaps TRBD1 (5 bases). CDR1 and CDR2 (germline): MNHNS, SASEGT. CDR3 size: 15 residues. Trimming shortened V by 1 base and J by 3 bases, and 12 bases separated the two germline ends. CDR3 loop: CASSEERGGYTEAFF. The CDR3 DNA reads TGTGCCAGCAGTGAAGAGCGGGGGGGATACACTGAAGCTTTCTTT.

CDR3 coding DNA: TGTGCCTGGAGTCTTAAGGGGGAGAATGAAAAACTGTTTTTT. Translating it yields CAWSLKGENEKLFF. The J gene is TRBJ1-4, the V gene TRBV30; D might be TRBD1 (6 bases). Germline V lookup: CDR1 GTSNPN, CDR2 SVGIG (reference sequence). Deletions cut 2 bases from V and 5 bases from J, with 12 bases between. The CDR3 consists of 14 residues.

To note about this clone: This likely traces to a read error, being one base from a far larger clone. This chain connects TRBV30 to TRBJ1-1; perhaps TRBD1 as D (5 bases). V dropped 3 bases and J dropped 4 bases, with 18 bases sitting between them. The germline CDR1 and CDR2 sequences are GTSNPN and SVGIG (reference sequence). CDR3 length equals 15 residues. As DNA, the CDR3 is TGTGCCTGGAGCTTACCTTTGGGACTTAGCACTGAAGCTTTCTTT. This encodes CAWSLPLGLSTEAFF. The whole variable domain, filled in from reference TRBV30 and TRBJ1-1, reads SQTIHQWPATLVQPVGSPLSLECTVEGTSNPNLYWYRQAAGRGLQLLFYSVGIGQISSEVPQNLSASRPQDRQFILSSKKLLLSDSGFYLCAWSLPLGLSTEAFFGQGTRLTVV.

CDR3 nucleotide sequence: TGTGCCAGCAGTTTATCGTCGGGACAGGTGGGGGGTGAGCAGTTCTTC. This translates into CASSLSSGQVGGEQFF. The rearrangement uses TRBV27 and TRBJ2-1; 8 nucleotides align to TRBD1. Per the germline V gene, CDR1 is MNHEY and CDR2 is SMNVEV (reference sequence). The CDR3 contains 16 residues. J lost 9 bases, V lost 0 bases, and 10 bases had no gene match.

The chain joins TRBV7-2 to TRBJ2-3; D gene unclear. In germline, CDR1 is SGHTA, CDR2 FQGNSA. Deletions cut 6 bases from V and 2 bases from J, with 3 bases between. CDR3 size: 11 residues. CDR3: CASRTTDTQYF. As DNA, the CDR3 is TGTGCCAGCAGGACCACAGATACGCAGTATTTT.

The chain links TRBV7-9 to TRBJ2-3; 8 bases map to TRBD1. CDR3 length: 16 residues. V lost 5 bases and J lost 1; bases outside the gene matches: 8. Germline V gives CDR1 SEHNR, CDR2 FQNEAQ (reference sequence). The CDR3 sequence is CASSPGTGPGTDTQYF. For the CDR3, the DNA is TGTGCCAGCAGCCCGGGGACAGGACCGGGCACAGATACGCAGTATTTT. The full variable domain, rest sourced from reference TRBV7-9 and TRBJ2-3, is DTGVSQNPRHKITKRGQNVTFRCDPISEHNRLYWYRQTLGQGPEFLTYFQNEAQLEKSRLLSDRFSAERPKGSFSTLEIQRTEQGDSAMYLCASSPGTGPGTDTQYFGPGTRLTVL.